One sample yielded the 26 T cell receptor beta chains listed below, sequenced in a study of PD-1 blockade in classical Hodgkin lymphoma. Patients all relapsed after autologous stem cell transplantation, and there was variation in brentuximab vedotin exposure. TCRdb keeps only in-frame clones here, not all; method: immunoSEQ multiplex PCR. The sample contains 40,000 or so clones, more than 75% of which appear only once. The sample in question was peripheral blood mononuclear cells (PBMCs), obtained at baseline. The receptors originated from a human donor with classical Hodgkin lymphoma.

This clone was counted a single time. The chain links TRBV5-6 to TRBJ2-5, with 7 bases that match TRBD2. Germline V gene data show CDR1 as SGHDT and CDR2 as YYEEEE. The J segment lost 2 bases and the V segment lost 4 bases, leaving 2 bases of the junction unmatched. The CDR3 covers 13 residues. Written as DNA, the CDR3 is TGTGCCAGCAGCGGGGGGGTGCAAGAGACCCAGTACTTC. Translated, it gives CASSGGVQETQYF.

The chain has TRBV6-1 and TRBJ2-7; D unclear. The germline V gene has CDR1 MNHNS and CDR2 SASEGT. The ends were cut back, 6 bases at V and 3 bases at J, with 12 bases in the middle. CDR3 size: 13 residues. The CDR3: CASSSTEYYEQYF. The CDR3 DNA reads as TGTGCCAGCAGCTCGACGGAGTACTACGAGCAGTACTTC.

V is TRBV6-5 and J is TRBJ1-1; weak D call: TRBD1 (6 bases). CDR1 and CDR2 (germline): MNHEY, SVGAGI. The CDR3 has 13 residues. V dropped 5 bases and J dropped 7 bases, with 14 bases sitting between them. CDR3 nucleotide sequence: TGTGCCAGCAGTGACCGCACAGGGAATGAAGCTTTCTTT. Its translation is CASSDRTGNEAFF.

The chain has TRBV19 and TRBJ2-2; 14 bases map to TRBD2. The V gene's germline CDR1 is LNHDA and CDR2 SQIVND (reference sequence). This CDR3 is built from 16 residues. After removal of 6 bases from V and 7 bases from J, the junction contained 7 bases not matched to a gene. The CDR3 region is CASRGLAGARGGELFF. In nucleotides, the CDR3 is TGTGCCAGTAGGGGACTAGCGGGGGCCCGGGGCGGGGAGCTGTTTTTT.

This chain joins TRBV4-1 and TRBJ1-1; the D gene is possibly TRBD1 (5 bases). The V gene's germline CDR1 is MGHRA and CDR2 YSYEKL. This CDR3 region has 16 residues. The V end was cut by 4 bases, the J end by 6 bases, with 21 bases between. The CDR3 sequence: CASSRLPGPREPEAFF. The CDR3 DNA follows: TGCGCCAGCAGCCGATTACCGGGACCCAGGGAGCCTGAAGCTTTCTTT.

This clone has just one count. The chain couples TRBV7-6 to TRBJ1-1; D might be TRBD1 (6 bases). Trimming removed 0 bases at V and 2 bases at J, with 19 bases between. The CDR3 runs to 18 residues. Germline V gene data show CDR1 as SGHVS and CDR2 as FNYEAQ. The CDR3 region has the DNA TGTGCCAGCAGCTTAGCGCCTCCTGTCAGGGGTGGTAACACTGAAGCTTTCTTT. Protein: CASSLAPPVRGGNTEAFF. The full variable domain, completed using reference TRBV7-6 and TRBJ1-1, is GAGVSQSPRYKVTKRGQDVALRCDPISGHVSLYWYRQALGQGPEFLTYFNYEAQQDKSGLPNDRFSAERPEGSISTLTIQRTEQRDSAMYRCASSLAPPVRGGNTEAFFGQGTRLTVV.

The rearrangement joins TRBV4-3 to TRBJ2-3; D is undetermined. This CDR3 has 17 residues. Germline V CDR1 and CDR2: LGHNA, YSLEER. Trimming removed 0 bases at V and 6 bases at J, with 19 bases between. CDR3 region: CASSQDTGQLFMDTQYF. CDR3 in DNA: TGCGCCAGCAGCCAAGATACTGGGCAGCTTTTCATGGATACGCAGTATTTT.

The V and J genes are TRBV10-3 and TRBJ2-5, with D possibly matching TRBD2 (5 bases). Germline V CDR1 and CDR2: ENHRY, SYGVKD. The CDR3 has 13 amino acids. Trimming shortened V by 0 bases and J by 4 bases, and 6 bases separated the two germline ends. The CDR3 is CAISESSAETQYF. The DNA for the CDR3 is TGTGCCATCAGTGAGTCTAGCGCAGAGACCCAGTACTTC.

The chain combines TRBV7-3 with TRBJ1-1, with a possible D match to TRBD1 (6 bases). Germline assignment: CDR1 SGHTA and CDR2 FQGTGA. This CDR3 region has 14 residues. V was trimmed by 8 bases and J by 3 bases, leaving 16 bases between them. CDR3 region: CASSKQGIDTEAFF. For the CDR3, the DNA is TGTGCCAGCTCAAAACAGGGAATCGACACTGAAGCTTTCTTT.

This clone was counted only a few times. The rearrangement links TRBV6-5 to TRBJ2-7; D may be TRBD2 (5 bases). This CDR3 has 12 amino acids. The ends were cut back, 7 bases at V and 7 bases at J, with 14 bases in the middle. Germline CDR1 and CDR2: MNHEY and SVGAGI. DNA for the CDR3: TGTGCCAGCAAAGTTCGGGGTAGAGAGCAGTACTTC. It encodes CASKVRGREQYF.

The chain has TRBV28 and TRBJ2-5; 7 bases map to TRBD1. The J segment lost 4 bases and the V segment lost 5 bases, leaving 7 bases of the junction unmatched. The CDR3 has 14 amino acids. Germline V gene sequence: CDR1 MDHEN, CDR2 SYDVKM. Written as DNA, the CDR3 is TGTGCCAGCAGTCCGACAGGGCTCGGAGAGACCCAGTACTTC. Translating it yields CASSPTGLGETQYF.

In this sample, this clone turned up a few times. The chain is built from TRBV5-5 and TRBJ1-1; 9 bases fit TRBD1. Germline-derived CDR1 and CDR2 are SGHKS and YYEKEE (reference sequence). With V trimmed by 5 bases and J by 4 bases, 6 bases remained unmatched. The CDR3 runs 14 residues. CDR3 sequence reads: CASRGDRVVTEAFF. DNA for the CDR3: TGTGCCAGCAGAGGGGACAGGGTGGTCACTGAAGCTTTCTTT.

J is TRBJ2-3 and V is TRBV11-2; 10 bases line up with TRBD2. CDR3 size: 16 residues. V lost 1 base, J lost 1 base, and 2 bases stayed unmatched. Germline lookup yields CDR1 SGHAT and CDR2 FQNNGV. The CDR3 here is CASSLVGLAGTDTQYF. CDR3 in DNA: TGTGCCAGCAGCTTAGTTGGACTAGCGGGCACAGATACGCAGTATTTT.

This rearrangement joins TRBV1 to TRBJ2-3; no check of the table's D call, TRBD2, against the DNA was made. TRBV1 is a pseudogene segment. CDR3 length: 16 amino acids. The CDR3 DNA follows: TGCACCAGCAGCTCACGACGGGAGCTCAGCACAGATACGCAGTATTTT. It specifies CTSSSRRELSTDTQYF.

The chain has TRBV4-1 and TRBJ1-5; TRBD1 is a possible D gene (6 bases). Trimming took 5 bases from V and 3 from J, leaving 11 bases between them. Per the germline V gene, CDR1 is MGHRA and CDR2 is YSYEKL. This CDR3 has 14 amino acids. CDR3 sequence: CASSNRANNQPQHF. The DNA of the CDR3 is TGCGCCAGCAGCAACAGGGCCAACAATCAGCCCCAGCATTTT.

The V gene is TRBV23-1, the J gene TRBJ2-7; 7 bases line up with TRBD2. TRBV23-1 is an ORF, and what it does is uncertain. The CDR3 loop spans 11 amino acids. Trimming at V came to 11 bases and at J to 0 bases, leaving 1 base not matched to a gene. The CDR3 sequence is CAGGGSYEQYF. Written as DNA, the CDR3 is TGCGCCGGGGGGGGCTCCTACGAGCAGTACTTC.

The chain joins TRBV29-1 to TRBJ1-2, with D possibly being TRBD1 (6 bases). In germline, CDR1 is SQVTM, CDR2 ANQGSEA. The CDR3 loop spans 13 amino acids. Trimming took off 6 bases at V and 2 bases at J, with 13 bases between the two ends. CDR3 nucleotide sequence: TGCAGCGTCCAACAGGGATCCAACTATGGCTACACCTTC. This codes for CSVQQGSNYGYTF.

The chain carries TRBV27 and TRBJ2-2; TRBD2 matches 7 bases. This CDR3 is 16 amino acids long. Germline V gene sequence: CDR1 MNHEY, CDR2 SMNVEV (reference sequence). V dropped 4 bases and J dropped 5; count of bases not matched to a gene: 10. The CDR3 sequence is CASSSSLSGGTGELFF. The CDR3 DNA sequence: TGTGCCAGCAGTTCCTCCCTCTCGGGGGGTACCGGGGAGCTGTTTTTT.

The chain joins TRBV6-1 to TRBJ1-6, with D perhaps matching TRBD1 (5 bases). The CDR3 covers 17 residues. CDR1 is MNHNS, CDR2 SASEGT, per germline. Trimming cost V 0 bases and J 0 bases, with 9 bases left between them. CDR3 coding DNA: TGTGCCAGCAGTGAAGCAAGGGGAAGCTCCTATAATTCACCCCTCCACTTT. Amino acids: CASSEARGSSYNSPLHF.

This clone was observed a single time. The rearrangement uses TRBV6-4 and TRBJ2-3; TRBD2 aligns across 7 bases. Germline assignment: CDR1 MRHNA and CDR2 SNTAGT. The CDR3 sequence is 17 residues long. Trimming at V came to 0 bases and at J to 4 bases, leaving 10 bases not matched to a gene. CDR3 coding DNA: TGTGCCAGCAGTGACTCTCCGACTAGCAGAGGCGCAGATACGCAGTATTTT. Protein product: CASSDSPTSRGADTQYF.

This chain links TRBV6-6 with TRBJ1-5; no firm D call. Trimming stripped 4 bases from V and 5 bases from J, with 6 bases between. The CDR3 contains 12 residues. Germline lookup yields CDR1 MNHNY and CDR2 SVGAGI (reference sequence). The CDR3, as DNA: TGTGCCAGCAGTTTCCCCTATCAGCCCCAGCATTTT. Translating gives CASSFPYQPQHF.

There are a few counts of this clone. V usage is TRBV9 and J usage is TRBJ1-2, with D uncertain. CDR3 length: 14 residues. Germline CDR1 is SGDLS and CDR2 is YYNGEE. Trimming took off 4 bases at V and 6 bases at J, with 16 bases between the two ends. Written as DNA, the CDR3 is TGTGCCAGCAGCTCTCACCCTAGGTCGGATGGCTACACCTTC. As protein: CASSSHPRSDGYTF.

V and J are TRBV30 and TRBJ1-1; no clear D. This CDR3 has 14 residues. Trimming cost V 0 bases and J 0 bases, with 8 bases left between them. Germline CDR1 and CDR2: GTSNPN and SVGIG (reference sequence). The CDR3 here is CAWSVPGMNTEAFF. The CDR3 DNA reads TGTGCCTGGAGTGTACCCGGCATGAACACTGAAGCTTTCTTT. The variable domain in full, completed from reference TRBV30 and TRBJ1-1, reads SQTIHQWPATLVQPVGSPLSLECTVEGTSNPNLYWYRQAAGRGLQLLFYSVGIGQISSEVPQNLSASRPQDRQFILSSKKLLLSDSGFYLCAWSVPGMNTEAFFGQGTRLTVV.

The rearrangement uses TRBV30 and TRBJ2-1; 9 bases fit TRBD2. Losses at the gene ends were 2 bases for V and 5 bases for J; bases not matched to a gene: 4. CDR3 length: 14 residues. In germline, CDR1 is GTSNPN, CDR2 SVGIG (reference sequence). The DNA for the CDR3 is TGTGCCTGGAGTCGGGCTAGCGGGAACAATGAGCAGTTCTTC. Translating gives CAWSRASGNNEQFF. Complete variable domain (other parts from reference TRBV30 and TRBJ2-1): SQTIHQWPATLVQPVGSPLSLECTVEGTSNPNLYWYRQAAGRGLQLLFYSVGIGQISSEVPQNLSASRPQDRQFILSSKKLLLSDSGFYLCAWSRASGNNEQFFGPGTRLTVL.

The CDR3 region has the DNA TGCGCCAGCAGGGCACTTGGGGGCACAGATACGCAGTATTTT. Residues: CASRALGGTDTQYF. V and J are TRBV4-1 and TRBJ2-3; unclear D gene. Germline V gene data show CDR1 as MGHRA and CDR2 as YSYEKL. Trimming removed 6 bases from V and 1 base from J, with 11 bases in between. This CDR3 is built from 14 residues.

The chain links TRBV9 to TRBJ2-3; D remains ambiguous. V was clipped by 5 bases and J by 4 bases, with 2 bases between them. Germline CDR1 is SGDLS and CDR2 is YYNGEE. The CDR3 has 10 residues. Here the CDR3 DNA reads TGTGCCAGCAGGGCAGATACGCAGTATTTT. Protein sequence: CASRADTQYF.